This note documents a single T cell receptor beta chain sequence. Antigen specificity is unknown. A single base separates this from a much larger clone, so it may be a read error. Sequenced patients had shown CD8+CD57+ cell expansion by flow cytometry. The CDR3 is 14 amino acids. V lost 2 bases and J lost 5, with 13 bases in between. This entry is derived from a study of CD8+CD57+ T cells in acquired aplastic anemia. Study-wide results and caveats: No significant difference in CD8+ Simpson's diversity was found between patients and controls. Patients and controls had in common 25 to 30 CD8+ CDR3 sequences.

For CDR3 and TCR beta VDJ profiling, genomic DNA was the template used. TCRdb analysed the reads with MiXCR anew, one entry per CDR3 protein. The sample has roughly 150,000 distinct CDR3 sequences; roughly 48% are singletons. This clonotype originated in a human donor with aplastic anemia. The sample consisted of sorted CD4+, CD8+, or CD8+CD57+ T cells (not recorded which) from PBMCs. The J gene is TRBJ2-7, the V gene TRBV12-3 or TRBV12-4, with D possibly being TRBD1 (6 bases). As DNA, the CDR3 is TGTGCCAGCAGTTTAAGGCAGGGGTTGGACGAGCAGTACTTC. Its translation: CASSLRQGLDEQYF.